The 3 T cell receptor beta chains given below trace back to one sample, sequenced in a study of T cell clones after liver transplantation. Repertoires were generated with immunoSEQ multiplex PCR, while TCRdb's copy carries only in-frame clones and drops some. The table lists some 80,000 clones, about 82% of them singletons, with 0.45% to 0.55% in the top ten. Sequences were derived from CD4+ T cells from blood, sampled about 46 months after liver transplant. These receptors all stem from a human patient who received a liver transplant. Certain T cells may be donor cells from the graft.

The chain joins TRBV9 to TRBJ1-3, with D possibly TRBD1 on 5 matching bases. Deletions cut 2 bases from V and 0 bases from J, with 15 bases between. The CDR3 consists of 17 residues. Per the germline V gene, CDR1 is SGDLS and CDR2 is YYNGEE. CDR3 sequence (DNA): TGTGCCAGCAGCGTGGCGGGACGGCCGAGCTCTGGAAACACCATATATTTT. This codes for CASSVAGRPSSGNTIYF.

The DNA for the CDR3 is TGTGCCAGCAGCTTAGCGGGAGTCTCCTACAATGAGCAGTTCTTC. Translation gives CASSLAGVSYNEQFF. This chain links TRBV5-6 with TRBJ2-1, with TRBD2 identical over 8 bases. CDR3 size: 15 residues. The ends lost 2 bases at V and 0 bases at J; junction bases unmatched: 1. The germline V gene encodes CDR1 SGHDT and CDR2 YYEEEE.

This clone has a single count. The chain recombines TRBV5-1 with TRBJ1-1, with TRBD1 matching over 9 bases. This CDR3 comprises 14 residues. Germline-derived CDR1 and CDR2 are SGHRS and YFSETQ. The junction had 4 bases not matched to a gene; V was cut back by 4 bases and J by 3 bases. This CDR3 is CASSPNRGHTEAFF. The CDR3 region has the DNA TGCGCCAGCAGCCCAAACAGGGGGCACACTGAAGCTTTCTTT. Full variable domain (missing parts from reference TRBV5-1 and TRBJ1-1): KAGVTQTPRYLIKTRGQQVTLSCSPISGHRSVSWYQQTPGQGLQFLFEYFSETQRNKGNFPGRFSGRQFSNSRSEMNVSTLELGDSALYLCASSPNRGHTEAFFGQGTRLTVV.